This T cell receptor (beta chain) originates from a study of Ad26.COV2.S vaccination and SARS-CoV-2 variants (dated by TCRdb to about 2021). For the wider study: Vaccine-arm donors came from COV1001, a multicentre, randomized, double-blind, placebo-controlled phase I-IIa trial of Ad26.COV2.S in healthy adults. Ad26.COV2.S was administered intramuscularly at a dose of 5x10^10 or 1x10^11 viral particles, either as one shot or as two shots given 56 days apart. The specificity and breadth of SARS-CoV-2-reactive T cell receptors after Ad26.COV2.S vaccination were assessed by TCRbeta repertoire sequencing. A total of 32 samples were included in the TCR-sequenced set, comprising some 20 Ad26.COV2.S vaccine recipients, 5 placebo recipients and 8 SARS-CoV-2 convalescent individuals. Trial participants were randomized into five groups of five: low-dose or high-dose Ad26.COV2.S given once or twice, or placebo on both occasions. Investigators did not know the trial group allocation while performing experiments and assessing outcomes. What the study reported, not specific to this receptor: Substantial breadth of spike-specific CD8+ and CD4+ T cell responses was reported after vaccination. Comparable non-spike TCR breadth was observed between vaccine and placebo recipients, consistent with only spike being contained in the vaccine. The authors noted that total T cell responses may have been underestimated by the TCR breadth and depth analyses. The study was not powered to compare responses between vaccine doses or regimens. Spike-specific TCR breadth was higher in Ad26.COV2.S recipients than in placebo recipients (P = 0.0014).

The label giving this sample's treatment or condition can be read as: 15 to 20 received Ad26.COV2.S at low or high dose, single or two shots; about 5 received placebo; per-sample allocation not given. For vaccine and placebo recipients, repertoires were sequenced using samples collected on day 63 after the first injection. Between 29 July and 7 August 2020, Cohort 1b enrolled 25 adults aged 18-55 years at one site in Boston, USA. As a vaccine, Ad26.COV2.S was a replication-incompetent adenovirus type 26 vector that expressed a prefusion-stabilized SARS-CoV-2 spike protein derived from the original Wuhan strain. From its cysteine to its phenylalanine, the CDR3 spans 12 amino acids. CDR3 DNA is the only sequence kept; it has 36 bases, read in frame from the first base. V is cut by 4 bases and J by 8 bases, and the space between the germline ends is 14 bases. CDR1 GTSNPN and CDR2 SVGIG were looked up in the germline V gene (reference sequence).

TCRbeta CDR3 regions were sequenced with the immunoSEQ Assay. After extraction, genomic DNA underwent amplification by bias-controlled multiplex PCR, followed by high-throughput sequencing. Under the source paper's analysis protocol: To quantify the absolute abundance of every unique TCRbeta CDR3 region, sequences were collapsed and filtered. T cell fraction was estimated by normalizing TCRbeta template counts to usable DNA, with usable DNA measured through amplification of reference genes found in all nucleated cells. Repertoire TCRs were annotated as SARS-CoV-2-specific by exact matching of V gene, CDR3 amino acid sequence and J gene to a known reactive TCR set. The reference SARS-CoV-2 TCR set was obtained from MIRA and was filtered for enrichment in COVID-19-positive ImmuneCODE repertoires, whereby public or cross-reactive TCRs were removed. Using the MIRA antigens, annotated TCRs were further analysed by specific ORF or by position within an ORF. Breadth was defined as annotated unique rearrangements over total unique productive rearrangements; depth was the summed frequency of those rearrangements. Two-sided Wilcoxon rank-sum tests were applied when comparing TCR breadth between groups. TCRdb provides this immuneACCESS table in a form limited to in-frame rearrangements. Some clones are lacking; in checked studies, under half of them reflect an unresolved V gene, and why the rest are absent is not known. V and J calls and clone size are copied from that table; D and trimming were computed from the DNA. Recorded for this sample are some 370,000 clones; 83% of them occurred a single time. Just under 7.5% of the sample lies in the top ten.

About this clone itself: Its antigen remains undetermined. No much larger clone is present one base from it, and per-base qualities are unavailable.

The material was peripheral blood, obtained in a trial of Ad26.COV2.S vaccine versus placebo. The chain couples TRBV30 to TRBJ1-2, with the D gene too uncertain to name. This TCR was recovered from a person aged 18-60 years who received the Ad26.COV2.S COVID-19 vaccine or a placebo. The CDR3 is CAWNLGGRGYTF. The nucleotide sequence reads as follows: TGTGCCTGGAATTTGGGAGGTCGAGGCTACACCTTC.